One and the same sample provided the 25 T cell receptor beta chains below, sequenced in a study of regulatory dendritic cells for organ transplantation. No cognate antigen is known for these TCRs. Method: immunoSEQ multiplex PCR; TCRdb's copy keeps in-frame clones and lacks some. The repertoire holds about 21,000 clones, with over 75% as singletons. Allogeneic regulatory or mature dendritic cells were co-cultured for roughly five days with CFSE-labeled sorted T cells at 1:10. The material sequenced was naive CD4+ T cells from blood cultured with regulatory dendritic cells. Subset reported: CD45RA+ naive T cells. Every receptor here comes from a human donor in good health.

CDR3 in amino acids: CASSPPAASPLYNYGYTF. The CDR3 DNA follows: TGTGCCAGCAGCCCACCGGCCGCGTCTCCGCTATATAACTATGGCTACACCTTC. The chain couples TRBV7-9 to TRBJ1-2, with D hard to call. Germline values: CDR1 SEHNR, CDR2 FQNEAQ (reference sequence). V lost 5 bases, J lost 1 base, and 23 bases lay in between. The length of the CDR3 is 18 residues. Drawing the rest from reference TRBV7-9 and TRBJ1-2, the complete variable domain is DTGVSQNPRHKITKRGQNVTFRCDPISEHNRLYWYRQTLGQGPEFLTYFQNEAQLEKSRLLSDRFSAERPKGSFSTLEIQRTEQGDSAMYLCASSPPAASPLYNYGYTFGSGTRLTVV.

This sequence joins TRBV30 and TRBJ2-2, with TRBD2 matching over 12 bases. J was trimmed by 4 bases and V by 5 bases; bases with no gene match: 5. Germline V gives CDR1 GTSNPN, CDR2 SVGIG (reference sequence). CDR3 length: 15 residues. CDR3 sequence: CAWAGTSGFTGELFF. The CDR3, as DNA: TGTGCCTGGGCCGGGACTAGCGGGTTCACCGGGGAGCTGTTTTTT.

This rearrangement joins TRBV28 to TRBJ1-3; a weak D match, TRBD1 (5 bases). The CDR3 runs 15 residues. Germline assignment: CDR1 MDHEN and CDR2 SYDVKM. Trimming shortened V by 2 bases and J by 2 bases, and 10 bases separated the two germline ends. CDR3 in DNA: TGTGCCAGCAGTTTACACGTAGGGGCTGGAAACACCATATATTTT. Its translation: CASSLHVGAGNTIYF.

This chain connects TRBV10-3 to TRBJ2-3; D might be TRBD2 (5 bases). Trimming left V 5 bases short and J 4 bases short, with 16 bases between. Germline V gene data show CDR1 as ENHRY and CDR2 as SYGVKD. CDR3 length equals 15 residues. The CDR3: CAISPPTSSSDTQYF. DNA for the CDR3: TGTGCCATCAGTCCACCAACTAGTTCATCAGATACGCAGTATTTT.

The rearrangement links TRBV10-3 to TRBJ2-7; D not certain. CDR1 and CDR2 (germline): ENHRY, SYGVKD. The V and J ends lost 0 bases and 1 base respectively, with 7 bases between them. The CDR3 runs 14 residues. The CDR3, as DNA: TGTGCCATCAGTGAGTCGGGCAGGTCCTACGAGCAGTACTTC. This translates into CAISESGRSYEQYF.

CDR3 in amino acids: CASSPRDVQGYTF. DNA for the CDR3: TGTGCCAGCAGCCCCCGGGATGTACAAGGCTACACCTTC. V and J are TRBV7-2 and TRBJ1-2; D is unclear. This CDR3 spans 13 amino acids. V was trimmed by 5 bases and J by 8 bases, leaving 15 bases between them. From germline, CDR1 is SGHTA and CDR2 FQGNSA.

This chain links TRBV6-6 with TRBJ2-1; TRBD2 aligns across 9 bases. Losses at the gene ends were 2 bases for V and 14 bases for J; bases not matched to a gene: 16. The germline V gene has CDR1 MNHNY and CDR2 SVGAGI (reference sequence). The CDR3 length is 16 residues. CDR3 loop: CASSYRTSEFDKLKFF. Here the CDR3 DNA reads TGTGCCAGCAGTTACAGGACTAGCGAGTTTGACAAACTCAAGTTCTTC.

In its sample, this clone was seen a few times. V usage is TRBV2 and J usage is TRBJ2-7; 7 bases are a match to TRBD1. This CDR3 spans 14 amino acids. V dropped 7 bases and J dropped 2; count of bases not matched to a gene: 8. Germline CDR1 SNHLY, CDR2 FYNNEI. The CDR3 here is CASTGAGGAYEQYF. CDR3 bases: TGTGCCAGCACCGGGGCAGGGGGTGCCTACGAGCAGTACTTC.

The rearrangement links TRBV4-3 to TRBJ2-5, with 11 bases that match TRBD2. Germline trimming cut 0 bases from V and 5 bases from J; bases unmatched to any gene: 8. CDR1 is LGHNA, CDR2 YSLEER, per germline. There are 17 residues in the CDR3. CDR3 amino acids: CASSQDPTSGSMETQYF. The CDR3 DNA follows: TGCGCCAGCAGCCAAGATCCAACTAGCGGGAGTATGGAGACCCAGTACTTC.

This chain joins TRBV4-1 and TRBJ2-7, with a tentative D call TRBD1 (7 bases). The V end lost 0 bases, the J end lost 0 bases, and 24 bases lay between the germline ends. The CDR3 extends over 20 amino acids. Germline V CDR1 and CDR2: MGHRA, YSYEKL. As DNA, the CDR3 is TGCGCCAGCAGCCAAGATCCCCCGACAGGGAGGATCCTTAGCTCCTACGAGCAGTACTTC. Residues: CASSQDPPTGRILSSYEQYF.

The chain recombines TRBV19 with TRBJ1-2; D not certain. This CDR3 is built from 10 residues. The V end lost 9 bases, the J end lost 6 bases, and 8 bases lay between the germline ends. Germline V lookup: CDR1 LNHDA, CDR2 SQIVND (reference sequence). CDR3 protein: CARRSNGYTF. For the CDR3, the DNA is TGTGCCAGACGCAGTAATGGCTACACCTTC.

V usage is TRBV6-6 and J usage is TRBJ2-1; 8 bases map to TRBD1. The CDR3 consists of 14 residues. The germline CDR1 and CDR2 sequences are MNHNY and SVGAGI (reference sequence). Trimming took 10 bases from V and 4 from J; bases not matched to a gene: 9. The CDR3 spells CAMRRDRHYNEQFF. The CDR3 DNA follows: TGTGCCATGAGGCGGGACAGGCATTACAATGAGCAGTTCTTC.

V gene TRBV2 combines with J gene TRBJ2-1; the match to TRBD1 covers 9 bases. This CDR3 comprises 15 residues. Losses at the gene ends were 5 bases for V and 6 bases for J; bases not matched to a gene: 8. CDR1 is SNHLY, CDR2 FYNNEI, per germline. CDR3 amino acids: CASSPGTGRPNEQFF. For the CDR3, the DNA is TGTGCCAGCAGTCCCGGGACAGGGCGCCCCAATGAGCAGTTCTTC.

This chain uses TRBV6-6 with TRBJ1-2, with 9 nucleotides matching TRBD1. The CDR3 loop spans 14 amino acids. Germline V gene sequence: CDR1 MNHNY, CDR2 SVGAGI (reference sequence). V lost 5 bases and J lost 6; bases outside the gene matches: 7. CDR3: CASSTGQGLDGYTF. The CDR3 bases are TGTGCCAGCAGTACGGGACAGGGATTAGATGGCTACACCTTC.

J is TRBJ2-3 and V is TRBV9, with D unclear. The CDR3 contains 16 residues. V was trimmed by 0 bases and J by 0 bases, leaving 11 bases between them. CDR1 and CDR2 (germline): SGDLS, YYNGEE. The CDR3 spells CASSVAGAFSTDTQYF. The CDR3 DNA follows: TGTGCCAGCAGCGTAGCGGGCGCATTTAGCACAGATACGCAGTATTTT. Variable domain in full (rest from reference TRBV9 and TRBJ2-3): DSGVTQTPKHLITATGQRVTLRCSPRSGDLSVYWYQQSLDQGLQFLIQYYNGEERAKGNILERFSAQQFPDLHSELNLSSLELGDSALYFCASSVAGAFSTDTQYFGPGTRLTVL.

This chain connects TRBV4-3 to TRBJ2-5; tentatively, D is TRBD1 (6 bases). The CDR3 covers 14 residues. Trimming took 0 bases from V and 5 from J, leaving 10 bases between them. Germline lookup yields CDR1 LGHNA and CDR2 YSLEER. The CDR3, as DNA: TGCGCCAGCAGCCAAGATCTAAGGGGGGAGACCCAGTACTTC. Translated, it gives CASSQDLRGETQYF.

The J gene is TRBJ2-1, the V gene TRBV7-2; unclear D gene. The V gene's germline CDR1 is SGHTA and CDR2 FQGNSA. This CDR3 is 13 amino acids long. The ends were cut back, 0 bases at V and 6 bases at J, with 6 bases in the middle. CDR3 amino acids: CASSLARGNEQFF. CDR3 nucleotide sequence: TGTGCCAGCAGCTTAGCGCGTGGCAATGAGCAGTTCTTC.

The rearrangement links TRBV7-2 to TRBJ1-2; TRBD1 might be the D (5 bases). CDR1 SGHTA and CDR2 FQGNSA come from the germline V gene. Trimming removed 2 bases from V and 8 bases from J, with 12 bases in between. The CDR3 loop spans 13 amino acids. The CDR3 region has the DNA TGTGCCAGCAGCTTATGGTCGGGGGTCGGCTACACCTTC. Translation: CASSLWSGVGYTF.

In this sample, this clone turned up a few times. The CDR3 nucleotides are TGTGCCTGGAGTTTCGGGCCCTCTAACTATGGCTACACCTTC. This codes for CAWSFGPSNYGYTF. The genes are TRBV30 and TRBJ1-2; D call uncertain. CDR3 size: 14 residues. With 2 bases removed from V and 0 bases from J, the gap between germline ends came to 10 bases. Per germline, CDR1 GTSNPN and CDR2 SVGIG (reference sequence).

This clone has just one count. The chain's CDR3 is CASSQGATNEKLFF. The CDR3 DNA reads TGTGCCAGCAGCCAGGGGGCAACTAATGAAAAACTGTTTTTT. This sequence joins TRBV5-4 and TRBJ1-4, with TRBD1 identical over 7 bases. V was pared by 4 bases and J by 0 bases, with 0 bases of the junction left unmatched. The CDR3 consists of 14 residues. Germline V gene data show CDR1 as SGHNT and CDR2 as YYREEE (reference sequence).

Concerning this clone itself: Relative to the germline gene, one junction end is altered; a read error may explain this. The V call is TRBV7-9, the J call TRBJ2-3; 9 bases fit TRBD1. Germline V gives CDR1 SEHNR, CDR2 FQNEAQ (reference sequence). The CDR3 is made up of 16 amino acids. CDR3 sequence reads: CASSSWGTGSIDTQYF. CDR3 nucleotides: TGTGCCAGCAGCTCCTGGGGGACAGGGAGCATAGATACGCAGTATTTT.

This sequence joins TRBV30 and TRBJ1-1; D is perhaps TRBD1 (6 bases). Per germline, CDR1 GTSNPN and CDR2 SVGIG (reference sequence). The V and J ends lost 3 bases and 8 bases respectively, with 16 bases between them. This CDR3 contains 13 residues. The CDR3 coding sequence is TGTGCCTGGAGCGACGGAGGGGGGCGAGAAGCTTTCTTT. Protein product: CAWSDGGGREAFF.

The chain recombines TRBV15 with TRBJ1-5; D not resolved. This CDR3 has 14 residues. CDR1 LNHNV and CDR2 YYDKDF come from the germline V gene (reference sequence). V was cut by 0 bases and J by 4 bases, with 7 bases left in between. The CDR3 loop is CATSRDPANQPQHF. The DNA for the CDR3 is TGTGCCACCAGCAGAGACCCAGCGAATCAGCCCCAGCATTTT.

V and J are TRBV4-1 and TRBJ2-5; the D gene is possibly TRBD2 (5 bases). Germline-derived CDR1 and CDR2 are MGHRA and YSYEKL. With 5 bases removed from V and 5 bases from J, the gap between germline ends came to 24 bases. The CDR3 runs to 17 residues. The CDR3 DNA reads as TGCGCCAGCAGCGACGACCAAATGCGACTAAAATCGGAGACCCAGTACTTC. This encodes CASSDDQMRLKSETQYF.

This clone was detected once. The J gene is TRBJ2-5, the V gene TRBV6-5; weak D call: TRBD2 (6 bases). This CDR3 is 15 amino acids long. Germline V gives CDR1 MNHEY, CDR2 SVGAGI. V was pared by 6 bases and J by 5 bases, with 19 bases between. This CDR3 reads CASRVLAFPRETQYF. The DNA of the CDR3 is TGTGCCAGCAGGGTACTAGCCTTCCCTCGGGAGACCCAGTACTTC.